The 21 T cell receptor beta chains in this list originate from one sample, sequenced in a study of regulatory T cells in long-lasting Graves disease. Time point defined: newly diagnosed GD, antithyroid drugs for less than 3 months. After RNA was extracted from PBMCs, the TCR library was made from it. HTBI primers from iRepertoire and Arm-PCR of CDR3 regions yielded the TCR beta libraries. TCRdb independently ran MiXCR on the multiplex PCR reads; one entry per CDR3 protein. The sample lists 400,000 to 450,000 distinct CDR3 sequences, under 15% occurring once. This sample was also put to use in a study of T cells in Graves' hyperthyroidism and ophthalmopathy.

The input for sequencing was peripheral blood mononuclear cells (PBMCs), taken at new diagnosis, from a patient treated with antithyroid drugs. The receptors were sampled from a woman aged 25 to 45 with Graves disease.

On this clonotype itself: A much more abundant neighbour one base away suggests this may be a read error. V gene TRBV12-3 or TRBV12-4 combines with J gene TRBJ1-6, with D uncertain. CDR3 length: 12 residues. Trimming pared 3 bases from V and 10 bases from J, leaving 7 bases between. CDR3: CASSFRTSPLHF. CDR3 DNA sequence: TGTGCCAGCAGTTTCCGCACCTCACCCCTCCACTTT.

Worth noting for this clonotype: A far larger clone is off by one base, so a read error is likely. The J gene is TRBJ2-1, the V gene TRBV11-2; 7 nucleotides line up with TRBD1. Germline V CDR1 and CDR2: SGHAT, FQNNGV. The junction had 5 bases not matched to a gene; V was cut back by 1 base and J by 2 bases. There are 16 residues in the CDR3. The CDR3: CASSLVGQGAYNEQFF. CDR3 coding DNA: TGTGCCAGCAGCTTAGTAGGGCAGGGGGCCTACAATGAGCAGTTCTTC.

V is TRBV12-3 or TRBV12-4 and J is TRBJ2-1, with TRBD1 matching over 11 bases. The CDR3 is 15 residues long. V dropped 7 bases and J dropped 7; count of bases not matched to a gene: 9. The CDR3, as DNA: TGTGCCAGCATGCTTCCCGGGACAGGGGGTAATGAGCAGTTCTTC. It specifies CASMLPGTGGNEQFF.

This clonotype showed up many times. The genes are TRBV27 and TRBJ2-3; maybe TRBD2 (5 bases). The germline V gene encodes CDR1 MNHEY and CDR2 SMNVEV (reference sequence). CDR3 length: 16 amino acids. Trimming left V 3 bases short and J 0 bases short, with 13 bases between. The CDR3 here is CASSFAGAVSTDTQYF. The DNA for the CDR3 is TGTGCCAGCAGTTTTGCAGGAGCGGTTAGCACAGATACGCAGTATTTT.

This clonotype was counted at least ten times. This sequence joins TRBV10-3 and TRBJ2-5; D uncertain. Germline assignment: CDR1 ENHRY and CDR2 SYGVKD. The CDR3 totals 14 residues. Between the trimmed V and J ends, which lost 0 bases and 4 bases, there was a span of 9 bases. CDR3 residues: CAISESILPETQYF. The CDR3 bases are TGTGCCATCAGTGAGTCGATCTTACCAGAGACCCAGTACTTC.

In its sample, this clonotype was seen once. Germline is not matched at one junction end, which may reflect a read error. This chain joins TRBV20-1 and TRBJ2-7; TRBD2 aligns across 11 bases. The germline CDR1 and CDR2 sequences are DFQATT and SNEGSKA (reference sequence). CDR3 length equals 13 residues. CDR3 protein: CSAGRLAGNEQCF. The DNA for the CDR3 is TGCAGTGCTGGTCGACTAGCGGGAAACGAGCAGTGCTTC.

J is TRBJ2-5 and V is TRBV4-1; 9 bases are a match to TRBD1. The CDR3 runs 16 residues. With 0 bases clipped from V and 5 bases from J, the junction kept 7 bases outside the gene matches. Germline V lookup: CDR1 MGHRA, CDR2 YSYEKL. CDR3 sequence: CASSQDPTGGRETQYF. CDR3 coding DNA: TGCGCCAGCAGCCAAGACCCGACAGGGGGTAGGGAGACCCAGTACTTC.

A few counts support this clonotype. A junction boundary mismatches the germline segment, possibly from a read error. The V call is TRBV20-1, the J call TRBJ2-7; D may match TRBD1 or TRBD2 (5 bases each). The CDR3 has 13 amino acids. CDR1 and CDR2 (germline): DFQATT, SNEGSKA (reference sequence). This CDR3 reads CSARGEGPYEQYF. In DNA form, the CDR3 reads TGCAGTGCCAGAGGTGAGGGGCCCTACGAGCAGTACTTC.

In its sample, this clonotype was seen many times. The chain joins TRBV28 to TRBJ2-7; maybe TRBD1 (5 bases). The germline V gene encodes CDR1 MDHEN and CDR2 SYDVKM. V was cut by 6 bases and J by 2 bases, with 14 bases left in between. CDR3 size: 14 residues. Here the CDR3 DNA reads TGTGCCAGCAGACTCAGGGTCCAAGCCTACGAGCAGTACTTC. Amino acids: CASRLRVQAYEQYF.

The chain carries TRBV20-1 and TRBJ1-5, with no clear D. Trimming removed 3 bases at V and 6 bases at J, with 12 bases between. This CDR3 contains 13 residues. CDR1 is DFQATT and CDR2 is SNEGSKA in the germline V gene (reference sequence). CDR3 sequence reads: CSASEIVGQPQHF. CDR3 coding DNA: TGCAGTGCTAGTGAGATCGTAGGTCAGCCCCAGCATTTT.

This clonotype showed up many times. In DNA, the CDR3 is TGTGCCAGCAGCTTAAAATGGGGCGATGAGCAGTTCTTC. This encodes CASSLKWGDEQFF. J is TRBJ2-1 and V is TRBV7-3; D possibly corresponds to TRBD1 (5 bases). V was pared by 1 base and J by 8 bases, with 9 bases between. In germline, CDR1 is SGHTA, CDR2 FQGTGA. This CDR3 comprises 13 residues.

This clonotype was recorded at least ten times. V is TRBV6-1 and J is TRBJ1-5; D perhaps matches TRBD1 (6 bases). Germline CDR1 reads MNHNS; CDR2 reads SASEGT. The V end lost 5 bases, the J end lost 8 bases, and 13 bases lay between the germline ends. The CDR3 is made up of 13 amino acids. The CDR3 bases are TGTGCCAGCAGTAACTCGGACAGTAAGCCCCAGCATTTT. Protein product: CASSNSDSKPQHF.

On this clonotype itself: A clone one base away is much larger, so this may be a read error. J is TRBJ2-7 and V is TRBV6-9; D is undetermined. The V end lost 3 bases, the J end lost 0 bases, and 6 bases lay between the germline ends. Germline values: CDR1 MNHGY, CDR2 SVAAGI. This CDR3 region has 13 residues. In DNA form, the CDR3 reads TGTGCCAGCAGTTACGACATCTCCTACGAGCAGTACTTC. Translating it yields CASSYDISYEQYF.

For the CDR3, the DNA is TGCGCCAGCAGTCGCGAGTTGCACGGGGAGCTGTTTTTT. Its translation: CASSRELHGELFF. This chain uses TRBV10-1 with TRBJ2-2; D uncertain. Trimming removed 5 bases from V and 7 bases from J, with 11 bases in between. CDR3 length equals 13 residues. Germline CDR1 reads WNHNN; CDR2 reads SYGVQD (reference sequence).

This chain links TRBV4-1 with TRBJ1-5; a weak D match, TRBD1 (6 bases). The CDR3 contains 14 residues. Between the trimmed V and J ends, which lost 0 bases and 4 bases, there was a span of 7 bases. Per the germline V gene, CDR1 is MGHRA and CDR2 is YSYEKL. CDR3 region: CASSQERGNQPQHF. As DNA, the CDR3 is TGCGCCAGCAGCCAAGAGAGGGGGAATCAGCCCCAGCATTTT.

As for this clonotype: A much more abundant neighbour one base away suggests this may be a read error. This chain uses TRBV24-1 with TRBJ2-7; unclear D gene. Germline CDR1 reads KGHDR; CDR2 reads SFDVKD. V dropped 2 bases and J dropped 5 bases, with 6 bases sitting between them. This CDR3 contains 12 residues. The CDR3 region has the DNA TGTGCCACCAGTGATTGCCAAGACGAGCAGTACTTC. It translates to CATSDCQDEQYF.

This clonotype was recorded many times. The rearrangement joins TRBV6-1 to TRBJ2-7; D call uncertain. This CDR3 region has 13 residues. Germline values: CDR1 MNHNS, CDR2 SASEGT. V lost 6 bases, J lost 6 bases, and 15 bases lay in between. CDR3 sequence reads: CASSPPSKPEQYF. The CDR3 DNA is TGTGCCAGCAGCCCCCCCTCAAAGCCCGAGCAGTACTTC.

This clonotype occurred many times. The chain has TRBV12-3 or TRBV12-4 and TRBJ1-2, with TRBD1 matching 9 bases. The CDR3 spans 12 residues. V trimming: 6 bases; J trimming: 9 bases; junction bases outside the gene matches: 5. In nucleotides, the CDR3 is TGTGCCAGCAGCGAGACAGGGGGACGCTACACCTTC. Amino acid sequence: CASSETGGRYTF.

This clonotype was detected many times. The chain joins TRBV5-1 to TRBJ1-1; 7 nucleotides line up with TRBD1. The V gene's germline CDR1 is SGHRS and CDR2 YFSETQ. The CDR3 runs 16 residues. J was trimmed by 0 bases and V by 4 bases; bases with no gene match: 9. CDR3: CASSPREGGVNTEAFF. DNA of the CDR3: TGCGCCAGCAGCCCGCGGGAAGGGGGCGTGAACACTGAAGCTTTCTTT.

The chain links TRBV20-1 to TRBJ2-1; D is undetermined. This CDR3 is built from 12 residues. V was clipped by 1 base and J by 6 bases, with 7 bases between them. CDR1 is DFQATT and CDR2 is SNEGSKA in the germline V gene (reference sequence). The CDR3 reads CSARGGPNEQFF. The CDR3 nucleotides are TGCAGTGCTAGAGGCGGTCCCAATGAGCAGTTCTTC.

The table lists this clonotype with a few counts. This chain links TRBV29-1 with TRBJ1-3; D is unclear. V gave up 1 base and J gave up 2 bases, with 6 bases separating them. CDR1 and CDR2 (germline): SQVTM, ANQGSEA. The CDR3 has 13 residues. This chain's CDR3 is CSVEGVTGNTIYF. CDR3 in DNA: TGCAGCGTTGAAGGGGTAACTGGAAACACCATATATTTT.